The T cell receptor beta chain under discussion was sequenced for a study of blood T cell repertoires in COVID-19. At the level of the study: Sample material is recorded as cDNA or gDNA derived from T cells, B-cell-depleted T cells, or PBMCs.

The V gene's germline CDR1 is ENHRY and CDR2 SYGVKD. CDR3 length equals 14 residues. Trimming cost V 6 bases and J 7 bases; bases outside gene matches: 11. As handled by the study authors: Estimation of nucleated cell counts was performed using reference gene primer amplification. Generated by immunoSEQ multiplex PCR, the TCRdb table keeps only in-frame clones and is missing some. The V and J calls and clone size come from that table; D and trimming were worked out from the DNA. The sample lists 70,000 or so clones, 78% occurring once. The chain recombines TRBV10-3 with TRBJ2-7; TRBD1 agrees at 8 bases. The receptor comes from a human donor in a cohort sampled during active COVID-19. The material sequenced was peripheral blood. The CDR3 loop is CAISYRGTQGEQYF. The CDR3 DNA sequence: TGTGCCATCAGCTACAGGGGGACTCAAGGGGAGCAGTACTTC.